Below, 7 T cell receptor beta chains from the same sample are listed, as sequenced in a study of blood T cell repertoires in COVID-19. Sequencing used immunoSEQ multiplex PCR; TCRdb keeps in-frame clones, though not all of them. The top ten hold 7% to 9% of the sample, which has around 84,000 clones, approximately 86% seen once. What was sequenced was peripheral blood. The receptors stem from a man of 80 years or more with active or convalescent COVID-19.

The CDR3 loop reads CASRKDRVAQPQHF. CDR3 DNA sequence: TGTGCCAGTAGAAAGGACAGGGTTGCTCAGCCCCAGCATTTT. The chain recombines TRBV19 with TRBJ1-5, with 8 bases matching TRBD1. CDR1 LNHDA and CDR2 SQIVND come from the germline V gene (reference sequence). This CDR3 has 14 residues. The ends lost 6 bases at V and 6 bases at J; junction bases unmatched: 7.

J is TRBJ1-4 and V is TRBV5-6, with 8 bases identical to TRBD1. CDR1 is SGHDT and CDR2 is YYEEEE in the germline V gene. This CDR3 has 13 residues. V lost 4 bases to trimming and J lost 10 bases; unmatched junction nucleotides: 6. DNA for the CDR3: TGTGCCAGCAGCGGGGACAGGTCGGGAAAACTGTTTTTT. Translating gives CASSGDRSGKLFF.

This clone is a singleton in its sample. This chain links TRBV7-2 with TRBJ1-3; maybe TRBD1 (6 bases). The CDR3 loop spans 14 amino acids. The germline V gene has CDR1 SGHTA and CDR2 FQGNSA. The ends were cut back, 5 bases at V and 0 bases at J, with 8 bases in the middle. The DNA for the CDR3 is TGTGCCAGCAGCCCGGGACACTCTGGAAACACCATATATTTT. Its protein product is CASSPGHSGNTIYF.

The CDR3 DNA follows: TGTGCCAGCAGTCTATCAGGGGTGCGCCACGAGCAGTACGTC. It specifies CASSLSGVRHEQYV. The chain links TRBV6-5 to TRBJ2-7; TRBD1 is a possible D gene (6 bases). The length of the CDR3 is 14 residues. V lost 5 bases, J lost 5 bases, and 16 bases lay in between. Germline assignment: CDR1 MNHEY and CDR2 SVGAGI.

V and J are TRBV28 and TRBJ1-2, with D maybe TRBD1 (6 bases). Trimming stripped 4 bases from V and 5 bases from J, with 14 bases between. From germline, CDR1 is MDHEN and CDR2 SYDVKM. CDR3 length equals 14 residues. The CDR3 DNA follows: TGTGCCAGCAGTTCGGACCAGGGGCGGTATGGCTACACCTTC. Translating gives CASSSDQGRYGYTF.

J is TRBJ2-5 and V is TRBV28, with D tentatively TRBD1 (5 bases). The CDR3 is 13 residues long. From germline, CDR1 is MDHEN and CDR2 SYDVKM. V lost 2 bases to trimming and J lost 5 bases, with 9 bases between them. The CDR3 loop is CASSLPGSETQYF. The DNA for the CDR3 is TGTGCCAGCAGTTTACCAGGGTCGGAGACCCAGTACTTC.

This clone has a single count. The chain employs TRBV18 and TRBJ2-1; D not certain. Trimming pared 5 bases from V and 5 bases from J, leaving 10 bases between. CDR3 length: 13 amino acids. Per the germline V gene, CDR1 is KGHSH and CDR2 is LQKENI. In nucleotides, the CDR3 is TGTGCCAGCTCATCGAGGTCGGACAATGAGCAGTTCTTC. Amino acid sequence: CASSSRSDNEQFF. Full variable domain (missing parts from reference TRBV18 and TRBJ2-1): NAGVMQNPRHLVRRRGQEARLRCSPMKGHSHVYWYRQLPEEGLKFMVYLQKENIIDESGMPKERFSAEFPKEGPSILRIQQVVRGDSAAYFCASSSRSDNEQFFGPGTRLTVL.